The entry below describes one TCR beta chain. Its target is unknown. Assay used: immunoSEQ multiplex PCR; TCRdb lists only in-frame clones, some missing. The table lists some 46,000 clones, around 87% of them singletons. Autoimmune disease history or systemic immunosuppression meant exclusion. Researchers took blood at baseline, on cycle 4 day 1, and on cycle 7 day 1. This specimen comes from a study of OX40 agonist ivuxolimab in advanced cancers. Study observations and caveats: Partial responders receiving 0.1-3.0 mg/kg showed among the lowest clonal expansion. Circulating CD4+ and CD8+ T cells showed clonal expansion by week 6 at 0.1 to 3.0 mg/kg.

Germline CDR1 is SGHRS and CDR2 is YFSETQ. The length of the CDR3 is 14 residues. This TCR was recovered from an adult with an advanced solid tumor such as melanoma, head and neck, liver or kidney cancer. The chain joins TRBV5-1 to TRBJ2-5; D is perhaps TRBD1 (5 bases). The DNA end is a closer match to TRBJ2-7, so the J assignment may be wrong. The input for sequencing was CD4+ or CD8+ T cells sorted from blood, taken in a trial of the OX40 agonist ivuxolimab. The CDR3 DNA is TGCGCCAGCAGCACCGGCGGTCTTGGGGCCGAGCAGTACTTC. Translation: CASSTGGLGAEQYF.